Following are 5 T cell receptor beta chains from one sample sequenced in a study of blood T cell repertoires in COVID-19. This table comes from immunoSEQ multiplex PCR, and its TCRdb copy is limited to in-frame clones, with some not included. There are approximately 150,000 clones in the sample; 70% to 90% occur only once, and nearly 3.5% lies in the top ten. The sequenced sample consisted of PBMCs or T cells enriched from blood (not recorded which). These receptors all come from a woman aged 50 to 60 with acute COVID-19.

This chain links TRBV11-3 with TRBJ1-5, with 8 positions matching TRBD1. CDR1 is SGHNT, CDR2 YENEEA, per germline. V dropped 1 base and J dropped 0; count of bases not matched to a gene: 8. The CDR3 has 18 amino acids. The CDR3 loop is CASSLGGQGPYSNQPQHF. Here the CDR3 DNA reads TGTGCCAGCAGCTTAGGCGGACAGGGCCCGTATAGCAATCAGCCCCAGCATTTT.

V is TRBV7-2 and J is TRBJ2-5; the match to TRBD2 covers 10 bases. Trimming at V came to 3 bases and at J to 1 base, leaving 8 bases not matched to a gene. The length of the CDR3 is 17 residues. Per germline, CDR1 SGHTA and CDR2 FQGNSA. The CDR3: CASSFPRTSGIQETQYF. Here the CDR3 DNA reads TGTGCCAGCAGCTTCCCCCGGACTAGCGGAATCCAAGAGACCCAGTACTTC.

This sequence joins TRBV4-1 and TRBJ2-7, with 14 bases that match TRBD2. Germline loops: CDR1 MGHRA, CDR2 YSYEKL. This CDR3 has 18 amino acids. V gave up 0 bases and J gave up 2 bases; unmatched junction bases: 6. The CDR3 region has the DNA TGCGCCAGCAGCCAAGAGGGGACTAGCGGGAGAGAAGCCTACGAGCAGTACTTC. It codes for CASSQEGTSGREAYEQYF.

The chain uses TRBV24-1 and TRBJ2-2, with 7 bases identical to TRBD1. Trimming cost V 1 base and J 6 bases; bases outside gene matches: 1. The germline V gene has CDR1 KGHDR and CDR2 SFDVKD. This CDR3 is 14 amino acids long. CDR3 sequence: CATSDFGTAGELFF. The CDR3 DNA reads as TGTGCCACCAGTGATTTCGGGACAGCCGGGGAGCTGTTTTTT.

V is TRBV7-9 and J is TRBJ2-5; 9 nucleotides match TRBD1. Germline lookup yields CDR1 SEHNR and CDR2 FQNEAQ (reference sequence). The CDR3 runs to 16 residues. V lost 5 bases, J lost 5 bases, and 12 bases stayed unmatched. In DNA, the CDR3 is TGTGCCAGCAGCCCCCGGGACAGGGTAGGAGGGGAGACCCAGTACTTC. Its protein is CASSPRDRVGGETQYF. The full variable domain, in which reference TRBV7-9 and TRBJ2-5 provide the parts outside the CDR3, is DTGVSQNPRHKITKRGQNVTFRCDPISEHNRLYWYRQTLGQGPEFLTYFQNEAQLEKSRLLSDRFSAERPKGSFSTLEIQRTEQGDSAMYLCASSPRDRVGGETQYFGPGTRLLVL.